This T cell receptor beta chain was sequenced for a study of blood T cell repertoires in COVID-19. Clones were sequenced by immunoSEQ multiplex PCR, and TCRdb holds only the in-frame ones, with some missing. In the table there are some 120,000 clones, over 70% of which are singletons. This receptor was taken from an elderly man with active or convalescent COVID-19. The sequencing input was peripheral blood.

CDR3 DNA sequence: TGTGCCAGCAGCCAAGACTTGGACAGGGCTAATTCACCCCTCCACTTT. Translation: CASSQDLDRANSPLHF. The rearrangement links TRBV4-2 to TRBJ1-6; TRBD1 agrees at 8 bases. J was trimmed by 6 bases and V by 0 bases; bases with no gene match: 4. Per germline, CDR1 LGHNA and CDR2 YNFKEQ. This CDR3 spans 16 amino acids.